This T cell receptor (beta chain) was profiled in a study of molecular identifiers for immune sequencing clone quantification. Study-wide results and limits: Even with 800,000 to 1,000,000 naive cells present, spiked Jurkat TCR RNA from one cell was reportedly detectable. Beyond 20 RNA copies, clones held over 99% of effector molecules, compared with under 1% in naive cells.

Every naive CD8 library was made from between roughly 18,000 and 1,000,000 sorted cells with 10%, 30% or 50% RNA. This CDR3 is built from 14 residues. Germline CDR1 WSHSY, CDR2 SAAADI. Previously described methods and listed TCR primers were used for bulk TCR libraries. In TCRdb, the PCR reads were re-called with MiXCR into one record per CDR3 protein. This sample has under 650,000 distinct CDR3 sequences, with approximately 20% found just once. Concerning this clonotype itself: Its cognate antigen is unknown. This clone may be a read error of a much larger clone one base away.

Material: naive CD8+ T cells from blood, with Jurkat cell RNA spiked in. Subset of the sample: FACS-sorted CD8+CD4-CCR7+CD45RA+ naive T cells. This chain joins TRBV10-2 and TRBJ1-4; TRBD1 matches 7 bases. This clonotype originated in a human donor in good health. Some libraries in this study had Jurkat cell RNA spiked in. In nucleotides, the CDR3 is TGCGCCGGCAGTGAGAAAGGGGGCTGGGAAAAACTGTTTTTT. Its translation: CAGSEKGGWEKLFF.